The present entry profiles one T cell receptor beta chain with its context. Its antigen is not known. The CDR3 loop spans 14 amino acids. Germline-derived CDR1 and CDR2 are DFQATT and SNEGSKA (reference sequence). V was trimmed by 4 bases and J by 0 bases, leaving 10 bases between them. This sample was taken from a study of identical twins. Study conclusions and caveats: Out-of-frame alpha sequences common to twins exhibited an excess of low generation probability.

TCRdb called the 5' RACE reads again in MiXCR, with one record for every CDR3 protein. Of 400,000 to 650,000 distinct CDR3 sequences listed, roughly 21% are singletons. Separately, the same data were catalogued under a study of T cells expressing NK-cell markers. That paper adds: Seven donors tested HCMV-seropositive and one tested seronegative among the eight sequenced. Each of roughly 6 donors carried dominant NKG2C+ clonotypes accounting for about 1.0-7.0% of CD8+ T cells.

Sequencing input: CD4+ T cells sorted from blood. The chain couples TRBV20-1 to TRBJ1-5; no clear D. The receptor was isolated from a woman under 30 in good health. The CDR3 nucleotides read TGCAGTGCTATCCGAGAATATAGCAATCAGCCCCAGCATTTT. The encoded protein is CSAIREYSNQPQHF.